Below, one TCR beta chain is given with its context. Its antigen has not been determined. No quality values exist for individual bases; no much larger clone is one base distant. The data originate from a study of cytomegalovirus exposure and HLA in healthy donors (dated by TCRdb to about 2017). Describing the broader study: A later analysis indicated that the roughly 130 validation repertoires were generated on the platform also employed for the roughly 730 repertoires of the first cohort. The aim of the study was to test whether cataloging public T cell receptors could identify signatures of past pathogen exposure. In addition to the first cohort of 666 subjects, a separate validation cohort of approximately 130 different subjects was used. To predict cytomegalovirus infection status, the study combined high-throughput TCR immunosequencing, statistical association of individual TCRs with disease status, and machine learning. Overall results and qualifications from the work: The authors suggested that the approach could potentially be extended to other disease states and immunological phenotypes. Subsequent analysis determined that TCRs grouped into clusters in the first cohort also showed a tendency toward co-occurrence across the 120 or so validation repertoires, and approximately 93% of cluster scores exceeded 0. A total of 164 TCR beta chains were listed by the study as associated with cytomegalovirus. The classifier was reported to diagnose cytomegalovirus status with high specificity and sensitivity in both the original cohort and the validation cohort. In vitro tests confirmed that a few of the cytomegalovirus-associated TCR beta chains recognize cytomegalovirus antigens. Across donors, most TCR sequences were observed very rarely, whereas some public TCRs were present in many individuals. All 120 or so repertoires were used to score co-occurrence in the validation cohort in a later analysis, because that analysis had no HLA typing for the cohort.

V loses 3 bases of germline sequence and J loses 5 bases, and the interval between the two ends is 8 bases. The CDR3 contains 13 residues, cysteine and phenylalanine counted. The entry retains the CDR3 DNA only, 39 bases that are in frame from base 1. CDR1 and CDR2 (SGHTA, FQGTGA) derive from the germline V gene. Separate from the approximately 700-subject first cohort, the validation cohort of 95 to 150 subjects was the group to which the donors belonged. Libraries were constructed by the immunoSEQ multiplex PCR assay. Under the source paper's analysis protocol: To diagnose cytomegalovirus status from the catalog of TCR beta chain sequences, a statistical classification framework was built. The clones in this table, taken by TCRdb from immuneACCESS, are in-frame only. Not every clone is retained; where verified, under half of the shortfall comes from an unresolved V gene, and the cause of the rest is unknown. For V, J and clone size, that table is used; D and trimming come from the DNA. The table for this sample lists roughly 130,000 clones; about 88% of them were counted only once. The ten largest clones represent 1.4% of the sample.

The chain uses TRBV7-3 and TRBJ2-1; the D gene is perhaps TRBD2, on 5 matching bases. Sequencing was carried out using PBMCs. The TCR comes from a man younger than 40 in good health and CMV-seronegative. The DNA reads TGTGCCAGCAGCTTGGGAGTGAACAATGAGCAGTTCTTC. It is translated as CASSLGVNNEQFF.